This T cell receptor beta chain emerged from a study of T cell responses to AZD1222 COVID-19 vaccine. Findings and limits, study-wide: At baseline, just 5 or 6 AZD1222 recipients tested seropositive. The peak T cell response came first, and repertoires were sampled only after it.

The CDR3 runs 13 residues. CDR1 and CDR2 (germline): MNHEY, SVGAGI. V lost 2 bases and J lost 3, with 6 bases in between. Profiled with immunoSEQ multiplex PCR; TCRdb holds only in-frame clones, not every one. Here the sample spans roughly 82,000 clones, approximately 81% being singletons. In the case of this clone: No antigen is known for it. The sample carries other DNA sequences with the same CDR3.

This sequence joins TRBV6-5 and TRBJ2-3; weak D call: TRBD2 (5 bases). This TCR was sampled from an adult in good health. The sequences come from peripheral blood, collected on day 0 of AZD1222 vaccination. The CDR3 protein is CASSYPGTDTQYF. In DNA, the CDR3 is TGTGCCAGCAGTTACCCGGGAACAGATACGCAGTATTTT.